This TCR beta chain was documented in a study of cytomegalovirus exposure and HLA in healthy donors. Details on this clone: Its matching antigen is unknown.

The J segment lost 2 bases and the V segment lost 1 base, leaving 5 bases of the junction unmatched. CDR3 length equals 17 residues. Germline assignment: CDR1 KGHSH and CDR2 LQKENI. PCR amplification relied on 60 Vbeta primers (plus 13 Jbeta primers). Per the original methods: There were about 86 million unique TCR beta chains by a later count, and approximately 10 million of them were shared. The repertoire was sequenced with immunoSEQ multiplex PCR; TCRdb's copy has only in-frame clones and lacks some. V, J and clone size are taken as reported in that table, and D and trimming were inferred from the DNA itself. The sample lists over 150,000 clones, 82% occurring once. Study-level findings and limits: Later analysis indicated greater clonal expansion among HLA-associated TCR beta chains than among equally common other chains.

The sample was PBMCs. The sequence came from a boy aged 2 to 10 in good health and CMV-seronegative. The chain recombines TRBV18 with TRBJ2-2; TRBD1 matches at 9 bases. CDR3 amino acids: CASSPQGQGTNTGELFF. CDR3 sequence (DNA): TGTGCCAGCTCACCACAAGGACAGGGGACAAACACCGGGGAGCTGTTTTTT.